This TCR beta chain was retrieved from a study of cytomegalovirus exposure and HLA in healthy donors. General study points: It was in a later analysis that TCR association rates were seen to vary by HLA locus, highest for DRB1 and lowest for HLA-C.

The ends were cut back, 3 bases at V and 8 bases at J, with 10 bases in the middle. The CDR3 runs 12 residues. Germline V gene lookup returns CDR1 MGHRA and CDR2 YSYEKL. About this clone: Antigen specificity is unknown. The CDR3 end shows no conserved phenylalanine or tryptophan, and so a read error is likely.

The primer mix had 60 Vbeta and 13 Jbeta primers. Assay used: immunoSEQ multiplex PCR; TCRdb lists only in-frame clones, some missing. The sample lists approximately 90,000 clones, under 85% occurring once. The gene calls are TRBV4-1 and TRBJ1-1, with unresolved D. The sequenced sample was PBMCs. The sequence was obtained from a boy between 5 and 17 years old in good health and CMV-seronegative. CDR3 sequence reads: CASSHQTGEAFV. CDR3 nucleotide sequence: TGCGCCAGCAGCCACCAGACGGGAGAAGCTTTCGTT.